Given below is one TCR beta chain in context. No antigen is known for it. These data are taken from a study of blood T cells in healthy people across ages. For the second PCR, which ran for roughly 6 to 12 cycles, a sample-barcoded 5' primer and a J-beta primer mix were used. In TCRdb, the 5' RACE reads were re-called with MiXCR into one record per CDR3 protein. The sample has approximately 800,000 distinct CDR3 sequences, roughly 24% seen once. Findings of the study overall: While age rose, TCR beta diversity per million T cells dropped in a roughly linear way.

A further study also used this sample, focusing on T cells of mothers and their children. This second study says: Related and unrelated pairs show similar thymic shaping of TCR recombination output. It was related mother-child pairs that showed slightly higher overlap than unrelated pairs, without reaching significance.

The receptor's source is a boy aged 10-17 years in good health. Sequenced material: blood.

This CDR3 reads CATSDAGLAGAETQYF. CDR3 DNA sequence: TGTGCCACCAGTGACGCTGGACTAGCGGGAGCAGAGACCCAGTACTTC. The chain couples TRBV24-1 to TRBJ2-5, with TRBD2 identical over 13 bases. CDR1 and CDR2 from the germline V gene are KGHDR and SFDVKD. Unmatched junction bases numbered 5, after V lost 4 bases and J lost 4 bases. CDR3 size: 16 residues.